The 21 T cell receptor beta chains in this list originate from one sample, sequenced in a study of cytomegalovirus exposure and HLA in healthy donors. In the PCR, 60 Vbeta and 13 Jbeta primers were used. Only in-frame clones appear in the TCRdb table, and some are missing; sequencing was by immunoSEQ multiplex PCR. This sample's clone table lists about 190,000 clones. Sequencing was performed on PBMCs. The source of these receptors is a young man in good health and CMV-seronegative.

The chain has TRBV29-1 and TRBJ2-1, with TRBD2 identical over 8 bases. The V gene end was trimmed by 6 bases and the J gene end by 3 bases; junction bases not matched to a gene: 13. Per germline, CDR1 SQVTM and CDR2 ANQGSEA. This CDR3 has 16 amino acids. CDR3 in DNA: TGCAGCGTACCTAAATCAAGCGGGGGCAGCTACAATGAGCAGTTCTTC. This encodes CSVPKSSGGSYNEQFF.

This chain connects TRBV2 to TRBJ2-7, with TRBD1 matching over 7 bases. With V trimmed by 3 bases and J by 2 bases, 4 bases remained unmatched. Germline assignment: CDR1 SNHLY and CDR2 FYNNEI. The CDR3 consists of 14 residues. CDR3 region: CASSESQGAYEQYF. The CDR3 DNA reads TGTGCCAGCAGTGAGAGCCAGGGGGCCTACGAGCAGTACTTC. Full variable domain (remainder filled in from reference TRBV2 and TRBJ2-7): EPEVTQTPSHQVTQMGQEVILRCVPISNHLYFYWYRQILGQKVEFLVSFYNNEISEKSEIFDDQFSVERPDGSNFTLKIRSTKLEDSAMYFCASSESQGAYEQYFGPGTRLTVT.

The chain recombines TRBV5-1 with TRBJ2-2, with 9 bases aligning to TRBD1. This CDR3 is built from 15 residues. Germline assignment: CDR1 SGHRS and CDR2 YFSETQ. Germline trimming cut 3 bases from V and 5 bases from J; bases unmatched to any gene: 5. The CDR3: CASSSGQGGTGELFF. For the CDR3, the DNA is TGCGCCAGCAGCTCGGGACAGGGAGGGACCGGGGAGCTGTTTTTT. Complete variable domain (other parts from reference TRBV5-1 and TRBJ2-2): KAGVTQTPRYLIKTRGQQVTLSCSPISGHRSVSWYQQTPGQGLQFLFEYFSETQRNKGNFPGRFSGRQFSNSRSEMNVSTLELGDSALYLCASSSGQGGTGELFFGEGSRLTVL.

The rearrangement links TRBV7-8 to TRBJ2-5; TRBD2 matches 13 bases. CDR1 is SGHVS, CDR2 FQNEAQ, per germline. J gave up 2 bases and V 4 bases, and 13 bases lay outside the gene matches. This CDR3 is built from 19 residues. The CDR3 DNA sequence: TGTGCCAGCAGCTCCGAAAGATTAGGGACTAGCGGGATTCAAGAGACCCAGTACTTC. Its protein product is CASSSERLGTSGIQETQYF.

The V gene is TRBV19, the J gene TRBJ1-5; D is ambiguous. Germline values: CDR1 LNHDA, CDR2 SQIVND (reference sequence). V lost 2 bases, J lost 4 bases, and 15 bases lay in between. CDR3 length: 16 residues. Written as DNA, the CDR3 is TGTGCCAGTAGTATAAGGTGGGAGACACAGAATCAGCCCCAGCATTTT. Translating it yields CASSIRWETQNQPQHF.

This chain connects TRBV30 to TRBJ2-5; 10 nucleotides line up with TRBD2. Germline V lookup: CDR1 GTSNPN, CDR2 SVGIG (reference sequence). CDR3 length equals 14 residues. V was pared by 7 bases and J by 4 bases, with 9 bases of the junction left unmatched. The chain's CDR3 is CASTLAGVLETQYF. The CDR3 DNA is TGTGCCTCAACTCTAGCGGGAGTTCTAGAGACCCAGTACTTC.

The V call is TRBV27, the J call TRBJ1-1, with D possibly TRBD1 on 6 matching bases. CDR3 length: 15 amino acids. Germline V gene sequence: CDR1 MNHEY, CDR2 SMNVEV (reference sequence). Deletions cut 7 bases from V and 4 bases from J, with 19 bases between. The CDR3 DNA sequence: TGTGCCAGCACCCCCTTCCCAACAGGGATCACTGAAGCTTTCTTT. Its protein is CASTPFPTGITEAFF.

CDR3 DNA sequence: TGCAGCGTTGGGGGACTAGCGGGGGGGCACGTCACAGATACGCAGTATTTT. Amino acid sequence: CSVGGLAGGHVTDTQYF. The chain combines TRBV29-1 with TRBJ2-3, with TRBD2 matching 16 bases. The CDR3 has 17 residues. V lost 4 bases and J lost 2; bases outside the gene matches: 6. The germline gives CDR1 SQVTM, CDR2 ANQGSEA.

CDR3 amino acids: CASSPGREGLVEQYF. In DNA, the CDR3 is TGTGCCAGCAGCCCAGGGCGGGAGGGCCTAGTCGAGCAGTACTTC. The chain links TRBV28 to TRBJ2-7, with 9 bases identical to TRBD2. J was trimmed by 6 bases and V by 6 bases; bases with no gene match: 12. The CDR3 spans 15 residues. The germline CDR1 and CDR2 sequences are MDHEN and SYDVKM.

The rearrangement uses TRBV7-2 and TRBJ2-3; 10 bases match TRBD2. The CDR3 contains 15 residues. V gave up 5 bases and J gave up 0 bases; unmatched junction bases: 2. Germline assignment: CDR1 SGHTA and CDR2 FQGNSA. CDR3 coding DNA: TGTGCCAGCAGCGGACTAGCGGAAAGCACAGATACGCAGTATTTT. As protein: CASSGLAESTDTQYF.

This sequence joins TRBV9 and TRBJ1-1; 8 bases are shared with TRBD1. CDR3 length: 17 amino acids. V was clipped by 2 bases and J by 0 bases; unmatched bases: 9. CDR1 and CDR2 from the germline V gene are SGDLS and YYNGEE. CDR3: CASSVDRGLGVNTEAFF. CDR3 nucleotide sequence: TGTGCCAGCAGCGTCGACAGGGGTCTGGGCGTGAACACTGAAGCTTTCTTT.

Here the CDR3 DNA reads TGTGCCAGCAGCGCCAGACAGGGTGACTATGGCTACACCTTC. Protein product: CASSARQGDYGYTF. The rearrangement links TRBV11-3 to TRBJ1-2, with 7 bases aligning to TRBD1. CDR3 length equals 14 residues. Per the germline V gene, CDR1 is SGHNT and CDR2 is YENEEA. V lost 5 bases and J lost 3; bases outside the gene matches: 6.

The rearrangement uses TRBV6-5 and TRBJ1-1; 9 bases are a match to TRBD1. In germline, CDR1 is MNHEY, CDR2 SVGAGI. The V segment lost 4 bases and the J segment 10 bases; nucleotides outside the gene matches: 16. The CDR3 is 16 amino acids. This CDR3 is CASSFGQGPPSLLAFF. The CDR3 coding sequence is TGTGCCAGCAGTTTCGGACAGGGGCCTCCCAGTTTACTAGCTTTCTTT.

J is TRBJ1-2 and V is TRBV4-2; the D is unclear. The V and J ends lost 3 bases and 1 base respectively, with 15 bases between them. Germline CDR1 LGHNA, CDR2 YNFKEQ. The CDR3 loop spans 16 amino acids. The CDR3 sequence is CASSHGPLADNYGYTF. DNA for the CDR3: TGTGCCAGCAGCCATGGCCCTTTGGCCGATAACTATGGCTACACCTTC.

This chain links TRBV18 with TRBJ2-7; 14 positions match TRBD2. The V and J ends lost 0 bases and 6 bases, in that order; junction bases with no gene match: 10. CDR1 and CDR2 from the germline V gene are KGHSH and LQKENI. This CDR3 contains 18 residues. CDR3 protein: CASSPPGTSGSLGSEQYF. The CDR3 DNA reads TGTGCCAGCTCACCACCTGGGACTAGCGGGAGTTTAGGTAGCGAGCAGTACTTC.

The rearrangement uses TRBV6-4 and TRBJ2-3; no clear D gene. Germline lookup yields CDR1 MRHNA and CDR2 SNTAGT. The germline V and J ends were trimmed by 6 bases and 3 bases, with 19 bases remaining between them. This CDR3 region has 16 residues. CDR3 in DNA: TGTGCCAGCAGACCACAGCCTACCCCCGGAACAGATACGCAGTATTTT. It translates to CASRPQPTPGTDTQYF.

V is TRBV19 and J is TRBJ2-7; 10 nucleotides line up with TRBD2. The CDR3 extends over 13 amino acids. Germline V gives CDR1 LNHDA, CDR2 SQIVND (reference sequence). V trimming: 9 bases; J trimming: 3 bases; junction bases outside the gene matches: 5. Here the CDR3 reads CASSQREGYEQYF. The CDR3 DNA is TGTGCCAGCTCCCAGCGGGAGGGCTACGAGCAGTACTTC. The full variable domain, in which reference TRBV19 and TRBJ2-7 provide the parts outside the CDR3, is DGGITQSPKYLFRKEGQNVTLSCEQNLNHDAMYWYRQDPGQGLRLIYYSQIVNDFQKGDIAEGYSVSREKKESFPLTVTSAQKNPTAFYLCASSQREGYEQYFGPGTRLTVT.

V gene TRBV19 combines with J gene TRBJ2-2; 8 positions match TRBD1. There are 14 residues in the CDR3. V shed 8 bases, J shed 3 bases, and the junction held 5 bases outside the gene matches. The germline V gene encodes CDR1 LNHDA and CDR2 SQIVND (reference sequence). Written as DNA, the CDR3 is TGTGCCAGTCGAGGACAGGGTCACACCGGGGAGCTGTTTTTT. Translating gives CASRGQGHTGELFF.

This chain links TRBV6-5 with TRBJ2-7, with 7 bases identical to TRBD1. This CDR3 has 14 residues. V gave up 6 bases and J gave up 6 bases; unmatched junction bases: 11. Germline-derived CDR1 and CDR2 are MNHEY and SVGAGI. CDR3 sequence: CASRRRDSVTEQYF. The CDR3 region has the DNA TGTGCCAGCAGGCGCCGGGACAGCGTTACCGAGCAGTACTTC.

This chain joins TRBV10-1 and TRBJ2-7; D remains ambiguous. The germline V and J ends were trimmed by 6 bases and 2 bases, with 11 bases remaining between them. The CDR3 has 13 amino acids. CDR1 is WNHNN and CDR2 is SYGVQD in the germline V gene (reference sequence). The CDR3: CASSPEVTYEQYF. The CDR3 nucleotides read TGCGCCAGCAGCCCAGAAGTAACCTACGAGCAGTACTTC.

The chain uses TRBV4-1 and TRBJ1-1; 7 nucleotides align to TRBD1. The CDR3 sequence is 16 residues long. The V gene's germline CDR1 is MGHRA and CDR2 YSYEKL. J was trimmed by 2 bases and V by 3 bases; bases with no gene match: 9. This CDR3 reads CASSHNRGTANTEAFF. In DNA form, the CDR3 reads TGCGCCAGCAGCCACAATCGTGGGACAGCCAACACTGAAGCTTTCTTT.